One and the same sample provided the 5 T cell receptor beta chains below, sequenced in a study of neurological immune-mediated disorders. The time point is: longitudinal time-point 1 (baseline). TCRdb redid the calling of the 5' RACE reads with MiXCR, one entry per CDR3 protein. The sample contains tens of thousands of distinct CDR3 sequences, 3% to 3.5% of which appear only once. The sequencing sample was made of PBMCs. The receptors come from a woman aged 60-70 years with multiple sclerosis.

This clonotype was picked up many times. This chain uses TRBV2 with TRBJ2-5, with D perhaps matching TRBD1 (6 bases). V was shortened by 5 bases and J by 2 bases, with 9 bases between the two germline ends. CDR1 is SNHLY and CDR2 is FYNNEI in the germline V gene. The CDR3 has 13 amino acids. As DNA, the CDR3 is TGTGCCAGCAGTCTAGACAGGCAAGAGACCCAGTACTTC. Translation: CASSLDRQETQYF.

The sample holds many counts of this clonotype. CDR3 in DNA: TGTGCCAGCATCCGAGAAAAGTACAATGAGCAGTTCTTC. This codes for CASIREKYNEQFF. J is TRBJ2-1 and V is TRBV2; D remains ambiguous. V was clipped by 7 bases and J by 4 bases, with 11 bases between them. The CDR3 sequence is 13 residues long. The germline V gene has CDR1 SNHLY and CDR2 FYNNEI. The full variable domain, rest sourced from reference TRBV2 and TRBJ2-1, is EPEVTQTPSHQVTQMGQEVILRCVPISNHLYFYWYRQILGQKVEFLVSFYNNEISEKSEIFDDQFSVERPDGSNFTLKIRSTKLEDSAMYFCASIREKYNEQFFGPGTRLTVL.

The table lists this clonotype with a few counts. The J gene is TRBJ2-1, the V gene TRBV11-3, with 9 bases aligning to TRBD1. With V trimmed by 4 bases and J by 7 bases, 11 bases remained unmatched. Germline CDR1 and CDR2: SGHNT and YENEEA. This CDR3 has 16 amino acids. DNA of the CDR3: TGTGCCAGCAGCTCTAGGGGCGGGACAGGGTCAAATGAGCAGTTCTTC. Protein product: CASSSRGGTGSNEQFF. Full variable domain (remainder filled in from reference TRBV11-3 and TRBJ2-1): EAGVVQSPRYKIIEKKQPVAFWCNPISGHNTLYWYLQNLGQGPELLIRYENEEAVDDSQLPKDRFSAERLKGVDSTLKIQPAELGDSAVYLCASSSRGGTGSNEQFFGPGTRLTVL.

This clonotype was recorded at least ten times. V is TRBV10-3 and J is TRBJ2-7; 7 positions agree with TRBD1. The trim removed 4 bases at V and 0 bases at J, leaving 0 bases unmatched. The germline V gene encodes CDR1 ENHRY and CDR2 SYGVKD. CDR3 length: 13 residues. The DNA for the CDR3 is TGTGCCATCAGTGGACAGGGCTCCTACGAGCAGTACTTC. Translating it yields CAISGQGSYEQYF.

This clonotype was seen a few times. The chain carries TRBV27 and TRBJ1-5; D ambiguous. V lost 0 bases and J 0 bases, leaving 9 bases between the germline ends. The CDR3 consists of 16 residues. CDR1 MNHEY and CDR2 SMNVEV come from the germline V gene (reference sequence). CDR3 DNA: TGTGCCAGCAGTTTATCGGCGCAGAGTAGCAATCAGCCCCAGCATTTT. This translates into CASSLSAQSSNQPQHF.